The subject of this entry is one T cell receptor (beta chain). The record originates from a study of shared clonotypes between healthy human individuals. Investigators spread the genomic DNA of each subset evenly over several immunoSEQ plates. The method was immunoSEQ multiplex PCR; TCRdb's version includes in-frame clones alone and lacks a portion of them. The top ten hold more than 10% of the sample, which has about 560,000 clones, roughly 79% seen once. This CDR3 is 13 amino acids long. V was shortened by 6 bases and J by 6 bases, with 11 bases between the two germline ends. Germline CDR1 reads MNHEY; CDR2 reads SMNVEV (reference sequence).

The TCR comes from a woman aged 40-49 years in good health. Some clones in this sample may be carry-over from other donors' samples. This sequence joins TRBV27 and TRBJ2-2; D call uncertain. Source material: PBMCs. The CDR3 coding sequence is TGTGCCAGCAGACATAACGAGGCCGGGGAGCTGTTTTTT. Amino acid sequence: CASRHNEAGELFF.